This T cell receptor (beta chain) comes out of a study of CXCR3-negative and CXCR3-positive naive CD8 T cells. Study-wide results and caveats: CXCR3-negative naive cells had less hydrophobic TRB CDR3s than did CXCR3-positive naive cells.

The libraries of TRB cDNA were constructed through 5' RACE using UMI labels. TCRdb re-called the 5' RACE reads and catalogs CDR3 proteins one per entry, DNA excluded. In total, the table holds over 100,000 distinct CDR3 sequences. On this clonotype: Its cognate antigen is unknown.

The CDR3 is made up of 14 amino acids. Germline CDR1 reads SQVTM; CDR2 reads ANQGSEA. With 300,000 cells each, the CD8+ T cell subsets were individually sorted in triplicate. The sequence was collected from a human donor in good health. Some clones in this sample may be carry-over from other donors' samples. The sample was naive CXCR3+ CD8+ T cells from blood. Subset defined: CD45RO-CCR7+CD27+CD95- naive CD8+ T cells expressing CXCR3 (TNR3+). The chain employs TRBV29-1 and TRBJ2-3. CDR3 sequence: CSVGSDTSTDTQYF.